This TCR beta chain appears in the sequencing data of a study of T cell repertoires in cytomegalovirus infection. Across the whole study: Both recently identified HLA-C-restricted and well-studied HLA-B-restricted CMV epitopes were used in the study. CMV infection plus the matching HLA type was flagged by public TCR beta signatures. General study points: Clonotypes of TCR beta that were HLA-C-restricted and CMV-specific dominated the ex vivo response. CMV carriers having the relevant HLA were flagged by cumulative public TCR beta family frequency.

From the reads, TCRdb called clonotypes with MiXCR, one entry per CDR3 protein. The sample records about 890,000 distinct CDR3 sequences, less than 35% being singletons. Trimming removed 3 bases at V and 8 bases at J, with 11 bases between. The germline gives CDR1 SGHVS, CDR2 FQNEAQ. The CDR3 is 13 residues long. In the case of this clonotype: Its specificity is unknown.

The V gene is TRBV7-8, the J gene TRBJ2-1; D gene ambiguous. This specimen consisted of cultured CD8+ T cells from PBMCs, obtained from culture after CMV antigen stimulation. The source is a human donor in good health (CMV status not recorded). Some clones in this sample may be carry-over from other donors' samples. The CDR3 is CASSLYSVHEQFF. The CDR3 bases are TGTGCCAGCAGCTTGTACTCTGTGCATGAGCAGTTCTTC.